Sequencing of this T cell receptor (beta chain) was carried out in a study of blood T cells in healthy people across ages. Study in general: Capturing about one barcoded beta molecule per two T cells was achieved by template switching. Points from the study as a whole: A roughly linear fall in TCR beta diversity per million T cells was seen with increasing age. In long-lived donors, naive CD4+ cell counts and diversity exceeded those of aged donors.

Concerning this clonotype: Its antigen is not known.

Alongside a J-beta primer mix, a sample-barcoded 5' primer served in a second PCR lasting roughly 6 to 12 cycles. TCRdb itself ran the 5' RACE reads through MiXCR, one entry per CDR3 protein. The data hold about 500,000 distinct CDR3 sequences, with about 24% observed a single time. Trimming took off 6 bases at V and 9 bases at J, with 17 bases between the two ends. This CDR3 is 13 amino acids long. In germline, CDR1 is MNHEY, CDR2 SVGEGT. The sample also formed part of further work on T cells of mothers and their children. From that study: Three healthy Caucasian mothers, along with their six children, served as the donors.

This chain connects TRBV6-2 or TRBV6-3 to TRBJ1-1, with a tentative D call TRBD1 (6 bases). The source of this sequence is a boy aged 5-17 years in good health. Material for sequencing was blood. The CDR3 coding sequence is TGTGCCAGCAGACCAAAACCGGGACACCAAGCTTTCTTT. Protein: CASRPKPGHQAFF.